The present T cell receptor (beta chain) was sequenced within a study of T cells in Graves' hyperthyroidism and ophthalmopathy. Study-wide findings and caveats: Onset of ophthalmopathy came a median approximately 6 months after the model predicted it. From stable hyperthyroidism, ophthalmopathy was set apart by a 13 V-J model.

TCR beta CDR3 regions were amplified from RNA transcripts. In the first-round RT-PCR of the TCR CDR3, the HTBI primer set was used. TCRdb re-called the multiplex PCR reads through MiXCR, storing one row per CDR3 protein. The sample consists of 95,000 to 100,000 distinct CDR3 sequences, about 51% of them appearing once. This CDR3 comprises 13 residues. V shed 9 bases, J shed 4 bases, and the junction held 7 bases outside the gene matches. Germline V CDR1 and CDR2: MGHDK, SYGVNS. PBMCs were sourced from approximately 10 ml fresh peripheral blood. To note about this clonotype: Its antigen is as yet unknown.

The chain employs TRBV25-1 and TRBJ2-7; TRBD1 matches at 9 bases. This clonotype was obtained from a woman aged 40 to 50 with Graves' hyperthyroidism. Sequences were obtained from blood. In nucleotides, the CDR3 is TGTGCCAGACTGGGACAGGGACTTTACGAGCAGTACTTC. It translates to CARLGQGLYEQYF.